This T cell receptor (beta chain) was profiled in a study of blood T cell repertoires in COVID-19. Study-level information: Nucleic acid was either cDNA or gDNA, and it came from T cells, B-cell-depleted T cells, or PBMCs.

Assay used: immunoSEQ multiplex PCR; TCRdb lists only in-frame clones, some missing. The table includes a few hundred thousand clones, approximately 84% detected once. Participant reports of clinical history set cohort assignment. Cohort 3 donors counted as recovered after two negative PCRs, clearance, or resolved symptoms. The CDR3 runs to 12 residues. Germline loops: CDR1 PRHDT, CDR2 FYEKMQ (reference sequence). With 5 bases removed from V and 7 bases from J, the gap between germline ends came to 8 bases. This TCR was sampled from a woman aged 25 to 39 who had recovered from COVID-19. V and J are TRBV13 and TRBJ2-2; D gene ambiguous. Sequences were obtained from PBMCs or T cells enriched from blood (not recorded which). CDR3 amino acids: CASSLRVGELFF. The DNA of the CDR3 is TGTGCCAGCAGCCTCCGGGTCGGGGAGCTGTTTTTT.